This TCR beta chain is drawn from a study of CD8 T cells in ankylosing spondylitis. General observations from the study: For ankylosing spondylitis blood, a TCR beta motif of 7 or 8 highly homologous variants appeared characteristic. Reportedly, matched ankylosing spondylitis synovial fluid was significantly enriched for disease-linked clones.

TCRdb reprocessed the 5' RACE reads via MiXCR and lists one record per CDR3 protein. The table has around 540,000 distinct CDR3 sequences, more than 9.5% seen once. This clonotype has a count of ten or more. As yet, its antigen is unknown. The sequencing sample was made of blood, either unsorted or a sorted T cell fraction (not recorded which). This TCR came from a male donor with ankylosing spondylitis.

The CDR3 DNA is TGCAGCGTTACCATTCGGAGACACAGCGACGAGCAGTACTTC. Translated: CSVTIRRHSDEQYF. V gene TRBV29-1 combines with J gene TRBJ2-7; D is uncertain. The CDR3 length is 14 residues. V shed 5 bases and J shed 5 bases, with 19 bases lying between them. Per the germline V gene, CDR1 is SQVTM and CDR2 is ANQGSEA.